The entry that follows covers one T cell receptor (beta chain) sequence. Its antigen is currently unknown. This sample is drawn from a study of cytomegalovirus exposure and HLA in healthy donors. General study points: Analysis performed later found over 15,000 TCR beta sequences associated with HLA alleles at 0.05 false discovery rate. A later analysis by the authors found several of the most significant clusters apparently linked to common viral pathogens. Researchers reported in a later analysis that a missense DCLRE1C variant was tied to TCR beta V- and J-gene trimming.

This PCR relied on a set of 60 Vbeta primers and 13 Jbeta primers. TCRdb keeps only in-frame clones here, not all; method: immunoSEQ multiplex PCR. This repertoire shows some 170,000 clones, 78% found once; its top ten account for approximately 2.9%. Losses at the gene ends were 5 bases for V and 4 bases for J; bases not matched to a gene: 6. The CDR3 covers 14 residues. CDR1 and CDR2 from the germline V gene are SEHNR and FQNEAQ (reference sequence). The sequencing sample was made of PBMCs. The clonotype comes from a female donor in good health and CMV-seronegative. The chain is built from TRBV7-9 and TRBJ1-2; TRBD1 aligns across 8 bases. Written as DNA, the CDR3 is TGTGCCAGCAGCGCCGGACAGGGCTCCTATGGCTACACCTTC. Its protein product is CASSAGQGSYGYTF.